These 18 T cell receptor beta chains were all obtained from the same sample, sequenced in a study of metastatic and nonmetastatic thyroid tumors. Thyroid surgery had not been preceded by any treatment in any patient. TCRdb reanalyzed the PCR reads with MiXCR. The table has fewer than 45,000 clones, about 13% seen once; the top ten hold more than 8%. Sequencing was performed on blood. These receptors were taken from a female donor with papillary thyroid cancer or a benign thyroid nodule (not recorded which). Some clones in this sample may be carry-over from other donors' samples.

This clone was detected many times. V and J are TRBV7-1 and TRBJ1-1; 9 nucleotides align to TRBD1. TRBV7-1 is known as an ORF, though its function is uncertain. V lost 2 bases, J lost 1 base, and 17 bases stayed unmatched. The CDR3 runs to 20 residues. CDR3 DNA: TGTGCCAGCAGCTCAAAACGCCCGGGACAGGGAGTGTACGGGAACACTGAAGCTTTCTTT. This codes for CASSSKRPGQGVYGNTEAFF.

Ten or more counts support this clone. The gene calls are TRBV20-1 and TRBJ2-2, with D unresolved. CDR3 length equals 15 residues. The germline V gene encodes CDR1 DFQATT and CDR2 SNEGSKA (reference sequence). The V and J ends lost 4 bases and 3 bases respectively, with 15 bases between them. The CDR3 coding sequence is TGCAGTGCTACAGAGGACCAATGGGACACCGGGGAGCTGTTTTTT. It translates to CSATEDQWDTGELFF.

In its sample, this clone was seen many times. Here the CDR3 reads CAWSGEMGLAGIYNEQFF. As DNA, the CDR3 is TGTGCCTGGAGTGGTGAAATGGGACTAGCGGGAATCTACAATGAGCAGTTCTTC. The rearrangement uses TRBV30 and TRBJ2-1, with 13 bases aligning to TRBD2. The germline CDR1 and CDR2 sequences are GTSNPN and SVGIG (reference sequence). This CDR3 is 18 amino acids long. Trimming took 1 base from V and 3 from J; bases not matched to a gene: 9.

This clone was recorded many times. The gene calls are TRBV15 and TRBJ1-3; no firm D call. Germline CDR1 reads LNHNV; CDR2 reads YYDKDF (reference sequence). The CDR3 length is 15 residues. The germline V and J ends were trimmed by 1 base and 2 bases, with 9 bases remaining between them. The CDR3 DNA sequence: TGTGCCACCAGCAGAGGAGGGTATGCTGGAAACACCATATATTTT. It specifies CATSRGGYAGNTIYF.

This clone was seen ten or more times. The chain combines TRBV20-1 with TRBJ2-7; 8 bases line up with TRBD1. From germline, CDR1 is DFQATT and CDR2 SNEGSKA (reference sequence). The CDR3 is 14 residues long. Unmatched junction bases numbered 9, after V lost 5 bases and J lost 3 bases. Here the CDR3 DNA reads TGCAGTGCTCAAACCGGGACAGGAGGCTACGAGCAGTACTTC. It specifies CSAQTGTGGYEQYF.

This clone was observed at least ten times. The CDR3 sequence is CASSARTGLAGVNEQFF. The CDR3 nucleotides are TGTGCCAGCAGCGCCAGAACGGGACTAGCGGGAGTCAATGAGCAGTTCTTC. The rearrangement links TRBV11-1 to TRBJ2-1; TRBD2 matches at 14 bases. CDR1 and CDR2 from the germline V gene are SGHAT and FQDESV (reference sequence). CDR3 length: 17 amino acids. V gave up 5 bases and J gave up 6 bases; unmatched junction bases: 9. Drawing the rest from reference TRBV11-1 and TRBJ2-1, the complete variable domain is EAEVAQSPRYKITEKSQAVAFWCDPISGHATLYWYRQILGQGPELLVQFQDESVVDDSQLPKDRFSAERLKGVDSTLKIQPAELGDSAMYLCASSARTGLAGVNEQFFGPGTRLTVL.

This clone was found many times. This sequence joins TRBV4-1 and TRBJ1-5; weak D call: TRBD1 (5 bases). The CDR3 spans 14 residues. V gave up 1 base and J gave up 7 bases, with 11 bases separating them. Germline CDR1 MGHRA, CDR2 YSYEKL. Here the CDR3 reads CASSQVQGLQPQHF. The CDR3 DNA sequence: TGCGCCAGCAGCCAAGTGCAGGGACTCCAGCCCCAGCATTTT.

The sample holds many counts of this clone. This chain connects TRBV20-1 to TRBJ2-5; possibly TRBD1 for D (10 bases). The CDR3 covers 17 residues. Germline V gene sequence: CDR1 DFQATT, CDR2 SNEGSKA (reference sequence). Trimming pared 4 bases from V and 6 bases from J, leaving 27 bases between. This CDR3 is CSATGQGPSAGGQTQYF. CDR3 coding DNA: TGCAGTGCTACGGGACAGGGGCCTTCAGCGGGGGGACAGACCCAGTACTTC.

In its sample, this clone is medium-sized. The CDR3 loop reads CASSRDSESSYEQYF. CDR3 in DNA: TGTGCCAGCAGTAGGGACAGCGAGAGCTCCTACGAGCAGTACTTC. This chain uses TRBV6-1 with TRBJ2-7, with 7 bases aligning to TRBD1. CDR1 and CDR2 from the germline V gene are MNHNS and SASEGT. V shed 5 bases, J shed 0 bases, and the junction held 7 bases outside the gene matches. CDR3 length: 15 amino acids.

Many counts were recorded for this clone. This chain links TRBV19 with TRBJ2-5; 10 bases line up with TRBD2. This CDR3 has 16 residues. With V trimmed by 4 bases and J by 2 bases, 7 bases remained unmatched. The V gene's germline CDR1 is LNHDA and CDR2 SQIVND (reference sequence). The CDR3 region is CASSRVLAGEQETQYF. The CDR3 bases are TGTGCCAGTAGTAGAGTGCTAGCGGGAGAACAAGAGACCCAGTACTTC.

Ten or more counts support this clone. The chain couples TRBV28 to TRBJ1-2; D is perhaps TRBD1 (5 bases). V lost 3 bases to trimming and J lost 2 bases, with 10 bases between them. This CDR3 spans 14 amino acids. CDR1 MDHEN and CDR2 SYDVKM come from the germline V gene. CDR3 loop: CASSFRQTNYGYTF. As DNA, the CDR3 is TGTGCCAGCAGTTTTAGACAGACAAACTATGGCTACACCTTC.

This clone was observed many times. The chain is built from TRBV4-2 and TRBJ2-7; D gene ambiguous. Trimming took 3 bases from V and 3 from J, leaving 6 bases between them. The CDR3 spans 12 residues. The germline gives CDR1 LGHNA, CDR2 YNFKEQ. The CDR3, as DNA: TGTGCCAGCAGCCAGGGCCTCTACGAGCAGTACTTC. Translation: CASSQGLYEQYF.

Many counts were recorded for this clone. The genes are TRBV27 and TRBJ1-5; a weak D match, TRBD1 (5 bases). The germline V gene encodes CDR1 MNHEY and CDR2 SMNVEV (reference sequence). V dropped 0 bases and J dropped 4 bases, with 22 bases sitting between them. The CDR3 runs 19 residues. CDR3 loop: CASSLSCGTATWKNQPQHF. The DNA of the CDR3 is TGTGCCAGCAGTTTATCGTGTGGGACGGCGACCTGGAAAAATCAGCCCCAGCATTTT.

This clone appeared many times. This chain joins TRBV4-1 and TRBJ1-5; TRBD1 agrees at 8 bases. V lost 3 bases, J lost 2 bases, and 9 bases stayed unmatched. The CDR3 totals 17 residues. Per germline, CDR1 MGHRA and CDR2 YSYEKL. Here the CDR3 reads CASSQLGTGRGNQPQHF. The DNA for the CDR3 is TGCGCCAGCAGCCAGCTTGGGACAGGCAGGGGCAATCAGCCCCAGCATTTT.

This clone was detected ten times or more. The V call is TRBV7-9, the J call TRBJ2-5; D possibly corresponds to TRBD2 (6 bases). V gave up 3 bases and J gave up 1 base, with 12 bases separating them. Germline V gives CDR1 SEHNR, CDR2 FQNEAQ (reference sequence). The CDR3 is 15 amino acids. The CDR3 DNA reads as TGTGCCAGCAGCTTTCTCCGGAGGGCCCAAGAGACCCAGTACTTC. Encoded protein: CASSFLRRAQETQYF.

The CDR3 bases are TGTGCCAGCAGTAGCGGGGCGTTCGTCAATGAGCAGTTCTTC. Encoded protein: CASSSGAFVNEQFF. The genes are TRBV6-1 and TRBJ2-1; TRBD2 agrees at 7 bases. V lost 5 bases and J lost 6; bases outside the gene matches: 7. Germline CDR1 reads MNHNS; CDR2 reads SASEGT. This CDR3 contains 14 residues.

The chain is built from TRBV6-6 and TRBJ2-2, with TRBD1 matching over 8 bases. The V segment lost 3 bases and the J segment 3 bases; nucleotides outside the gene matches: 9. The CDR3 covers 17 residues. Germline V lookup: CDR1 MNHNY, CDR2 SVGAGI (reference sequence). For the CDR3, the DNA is TGTGCCAGCAGTTATTACCTGACAGGGGACGACACCGGGGAGCTGTTTTTT. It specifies CASSYYLTGDDTGELFF.

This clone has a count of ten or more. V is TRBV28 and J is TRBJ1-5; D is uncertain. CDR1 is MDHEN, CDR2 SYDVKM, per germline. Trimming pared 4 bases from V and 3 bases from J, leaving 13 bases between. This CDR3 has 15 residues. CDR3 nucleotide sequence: TGTGCCAGCAGTTCGCCGGGTGGGCTCAATCAGCCCCAGCATTTT. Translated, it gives CASSSPGGLNQPQHF.